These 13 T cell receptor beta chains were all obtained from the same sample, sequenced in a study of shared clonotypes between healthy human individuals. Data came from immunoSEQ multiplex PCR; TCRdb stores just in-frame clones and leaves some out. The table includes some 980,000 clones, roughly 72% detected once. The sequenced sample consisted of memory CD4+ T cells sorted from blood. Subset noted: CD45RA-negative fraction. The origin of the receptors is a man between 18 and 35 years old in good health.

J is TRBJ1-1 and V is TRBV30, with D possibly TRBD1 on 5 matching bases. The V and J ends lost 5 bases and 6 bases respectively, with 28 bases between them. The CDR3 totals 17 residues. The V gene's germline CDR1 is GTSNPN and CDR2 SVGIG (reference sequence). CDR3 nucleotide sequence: TGTGCCTGGGAGTTGGGGGACCGGACGGGGAGAAGTGCTGAAGCTTTCTTT. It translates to CAWELGDRTGRSAEAFF.

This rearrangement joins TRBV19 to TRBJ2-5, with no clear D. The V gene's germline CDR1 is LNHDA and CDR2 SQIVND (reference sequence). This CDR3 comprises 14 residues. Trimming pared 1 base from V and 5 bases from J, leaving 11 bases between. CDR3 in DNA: TGTGCCAGTAGTATAGGGGGATCCGGGGAGACCCAGTACTTC. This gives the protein CASSIGGSGETQYF.

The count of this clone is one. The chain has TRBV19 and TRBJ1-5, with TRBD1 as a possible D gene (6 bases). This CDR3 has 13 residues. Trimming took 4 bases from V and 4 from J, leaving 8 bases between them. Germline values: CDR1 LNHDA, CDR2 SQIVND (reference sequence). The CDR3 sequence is CASSKDRNQPQHF. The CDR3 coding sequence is TGTGCCAGTAGTAAAGACAGGAATCAGCCCCAGCATTTT.

The chain's CDR3 is CASRWQDVGTEAFF. The CDR3 nucleotides are TGCGCCAGCAGGTGGCAGGACGTGGGCACTGAAGCTTTCTTT. The chain employs TRBV5-1 and TRBJ1-1; D not resolved. Per the germline V gene, CDR1 is SGHRS and CDR2 is YFSETQ. The ends were cut back, 5 bases at V and 4 bases at J, with 15 bases in the middle. The CDR3 covers 14 residues.

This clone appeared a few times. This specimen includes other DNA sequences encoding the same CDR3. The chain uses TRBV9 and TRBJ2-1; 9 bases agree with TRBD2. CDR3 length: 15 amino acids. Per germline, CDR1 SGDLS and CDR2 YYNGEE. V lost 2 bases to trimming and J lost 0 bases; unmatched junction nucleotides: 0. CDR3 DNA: TGTGCCAGCAGCGTTAGCGGGAGCTCCTACAATGAGCAGTTCTTC. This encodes CASSVSGSSYNEQFF.

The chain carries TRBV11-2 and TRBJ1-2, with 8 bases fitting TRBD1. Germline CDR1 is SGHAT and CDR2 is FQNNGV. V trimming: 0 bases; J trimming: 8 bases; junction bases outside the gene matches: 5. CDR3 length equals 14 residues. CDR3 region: CASSLELTGEGYTF. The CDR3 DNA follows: TGTGCCAGCAGCTTAGAGTTGACAGGGGAAGGCTACACCTTC.

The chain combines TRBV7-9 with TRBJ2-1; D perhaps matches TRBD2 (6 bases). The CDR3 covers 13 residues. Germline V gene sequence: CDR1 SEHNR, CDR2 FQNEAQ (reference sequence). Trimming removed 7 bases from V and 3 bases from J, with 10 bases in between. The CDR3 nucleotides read TGTGCCAGCAAGGACGGGAGCTACAATGAGCAGTTCTTC. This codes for CASKDGSYNEQFF.

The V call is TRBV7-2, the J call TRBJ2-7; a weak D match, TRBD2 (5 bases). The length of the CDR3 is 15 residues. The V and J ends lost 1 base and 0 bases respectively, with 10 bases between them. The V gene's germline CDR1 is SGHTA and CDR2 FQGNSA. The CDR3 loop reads CASSLVYGDSYEQYF. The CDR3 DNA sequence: TGTGCCAGCAGCTTAGTGTACGGGGACTCCTACGAGCAGTACTTC.

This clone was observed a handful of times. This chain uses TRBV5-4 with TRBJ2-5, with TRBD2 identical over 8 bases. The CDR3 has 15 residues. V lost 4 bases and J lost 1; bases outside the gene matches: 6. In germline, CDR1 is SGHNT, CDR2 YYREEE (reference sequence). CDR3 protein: CASSPSGTSQETQYF. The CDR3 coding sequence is TGTGCCAGCAGCCCGTCCGGGACTAGCCAAGAGACCCAGTACTTC.

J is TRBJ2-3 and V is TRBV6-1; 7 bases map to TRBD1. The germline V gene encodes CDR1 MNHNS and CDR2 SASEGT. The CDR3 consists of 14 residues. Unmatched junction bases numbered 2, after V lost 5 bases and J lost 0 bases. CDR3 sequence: CASSLGQSTDTQYF. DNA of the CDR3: TGTGCCAGCAGTTTGGGACAGAGCACAGATACGCAGTATTTT.

The CDR3 sequence: CASTKGILSYEQYF. CDR3 DNA sequence: TGTGCCAGCACGAAAGGGATTCTATCCTACGAGCAGTACTTC. This chain connects TRBV6-1 to TRBJ2-7; D not resolved. The germline V gene has CDR1 MNHNS and CDR2 SASEGT. V lost 7 bases and J 1 base, leaving 14 bases between the germline ends. The CDR3 contains 14 residues.

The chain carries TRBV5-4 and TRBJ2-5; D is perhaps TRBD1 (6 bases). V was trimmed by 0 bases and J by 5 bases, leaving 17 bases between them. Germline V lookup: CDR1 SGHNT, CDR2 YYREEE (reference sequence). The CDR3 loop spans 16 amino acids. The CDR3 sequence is CASSLAPEGGRETQYF. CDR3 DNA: TGTGCCAGCAGCTTGGCCCCCGAAGGGGGTCGCGAGACCCAGTACTTC.

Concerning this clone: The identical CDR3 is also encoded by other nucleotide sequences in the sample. The CDR3 loop is CASSSGLAGETQYF. The CDR3 DNA sequence: TGTGCCAGCAGTTCTGGACTAGCGGGAGAGACCCAGTACTTC. The V gene is TRBV5-6, the J gene TRBJ2-5; 11 bases map to TRBD2. CDR1 is SGHDT, CDR2 YYEEEE, per germline. The CDR3 extends over 14 amino acids. With 5 bases clipped from V and 4 bases from J, the junction kept 4 bases outside the gene matches.